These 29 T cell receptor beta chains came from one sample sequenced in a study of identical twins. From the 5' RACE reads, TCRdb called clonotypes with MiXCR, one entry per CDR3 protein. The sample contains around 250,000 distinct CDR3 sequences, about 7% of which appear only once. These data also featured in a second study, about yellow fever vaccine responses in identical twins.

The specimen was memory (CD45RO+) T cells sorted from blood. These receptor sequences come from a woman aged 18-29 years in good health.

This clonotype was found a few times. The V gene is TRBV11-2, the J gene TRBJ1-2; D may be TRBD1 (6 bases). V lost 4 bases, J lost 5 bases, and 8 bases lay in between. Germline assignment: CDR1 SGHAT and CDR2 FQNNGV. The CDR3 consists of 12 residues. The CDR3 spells CASSSTGYGYTF. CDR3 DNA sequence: TGTGCCAGCAGCTCCACAGGGTATGGCTACACCTTC.

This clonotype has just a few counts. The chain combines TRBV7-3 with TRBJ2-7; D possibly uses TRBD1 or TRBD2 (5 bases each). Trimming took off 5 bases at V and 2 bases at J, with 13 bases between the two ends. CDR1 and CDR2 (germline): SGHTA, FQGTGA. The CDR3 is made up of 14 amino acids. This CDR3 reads CASSRGLGAYEQYF. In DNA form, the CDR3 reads TGTGCCAGCAGCCGGGGCCTCGGAGCCTACGAGCAGTACTTC. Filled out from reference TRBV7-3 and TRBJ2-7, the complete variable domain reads GAGVSQTPSNKVTEKGKYVELRCDPISGHTALYWYRQSLGQGPEFLIYFQGTGAADDSGLPNDRFFAVRPEGSVSTLKIQRTERGDSAVYLCASSRGLGAYEQYFGPGTRLTVT.

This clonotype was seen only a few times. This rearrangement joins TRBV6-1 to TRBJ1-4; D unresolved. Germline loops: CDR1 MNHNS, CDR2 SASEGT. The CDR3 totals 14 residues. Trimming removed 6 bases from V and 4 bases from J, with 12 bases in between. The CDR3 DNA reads TGTGCCAGCAGAAGGTCGACCGATAATGAAAAACTGTTTTTT. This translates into CASRRSTDNEKLFF.

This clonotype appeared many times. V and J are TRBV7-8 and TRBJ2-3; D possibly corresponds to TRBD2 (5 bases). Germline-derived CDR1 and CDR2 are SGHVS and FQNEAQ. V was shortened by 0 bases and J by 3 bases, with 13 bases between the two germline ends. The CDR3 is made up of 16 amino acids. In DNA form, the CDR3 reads TGTGCCAGCAGCTTAGCGCCTGGACTGGGGACAGATACGCAGTATTTT. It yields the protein CASSLAPGLGTDTQYF.

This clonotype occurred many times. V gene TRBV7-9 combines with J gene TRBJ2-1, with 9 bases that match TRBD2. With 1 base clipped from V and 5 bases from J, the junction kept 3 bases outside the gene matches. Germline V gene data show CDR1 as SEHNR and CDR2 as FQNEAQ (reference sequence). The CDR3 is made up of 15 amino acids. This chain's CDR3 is CASSLGLAVDNEQFF. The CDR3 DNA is TGTGCCAGCAGCTTAGGACTAGCGGTCGACAATGAGCAGTTCTTC.

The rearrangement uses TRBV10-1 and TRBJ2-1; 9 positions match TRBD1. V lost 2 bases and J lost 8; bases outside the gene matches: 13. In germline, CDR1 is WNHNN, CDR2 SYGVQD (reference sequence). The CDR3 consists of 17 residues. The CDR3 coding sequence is TGCGCCAGCAGTGAGGGGAAAGGACAGGGGCGTGTGGATGAGCAGTTCTTC. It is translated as CASSEGKGQGRVDEQFF.

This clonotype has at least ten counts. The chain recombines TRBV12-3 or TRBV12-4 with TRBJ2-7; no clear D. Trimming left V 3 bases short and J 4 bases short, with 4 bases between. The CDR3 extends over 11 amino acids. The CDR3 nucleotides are TGTGCCAGCAGTTTCGGTTACGAGCAGTACGTC. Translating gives CASSFGYEQYV.

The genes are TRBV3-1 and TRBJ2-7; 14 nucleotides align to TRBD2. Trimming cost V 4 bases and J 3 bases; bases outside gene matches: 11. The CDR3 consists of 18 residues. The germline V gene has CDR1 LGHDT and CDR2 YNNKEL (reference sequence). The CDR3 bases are TGTGCCAGCAGCCTCGGGACTAGCGGGAGTCCCTTAGGCTACGAGCAGTACTTC. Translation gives CASSLGTSGSPLGYEQYF.

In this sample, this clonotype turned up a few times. The CDR3 DNA reads TGCAGTGCTAGGGGATTAGCGTACGAGCAGTACTTC. This translates into CSARGLAYEQYF. This chain joins TRBV20-1 and TRBJ2-7; TRBD2 might be the D (5 bases). The V end lost 3 bases, the J end lost 4 bases, and 10 bases lay between the germline ends. Germline CDR1 DFQATT, CDR2 SNEGSKA (reference sequence). CDR3 length: 12 amino acids.

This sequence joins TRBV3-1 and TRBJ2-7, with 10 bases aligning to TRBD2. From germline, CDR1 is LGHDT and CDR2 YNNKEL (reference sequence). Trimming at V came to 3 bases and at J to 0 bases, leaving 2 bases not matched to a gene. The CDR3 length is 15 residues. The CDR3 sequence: CASSHGTSDSYEQYF. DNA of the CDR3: TGTGCCAGCAGCCACGGGACTAGCGACTCCTACGAGCAGTACTTC.

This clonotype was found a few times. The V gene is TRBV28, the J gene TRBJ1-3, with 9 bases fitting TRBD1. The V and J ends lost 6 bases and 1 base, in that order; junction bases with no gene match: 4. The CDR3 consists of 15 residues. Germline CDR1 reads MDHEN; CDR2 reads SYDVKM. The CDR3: CASRKQGASGNTIYF. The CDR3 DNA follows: TGTGCCAGCAGGAAACAGGGGGCTTCTGGAAACACCATATATTTT. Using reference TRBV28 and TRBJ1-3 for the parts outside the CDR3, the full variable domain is DVKVTQSSRYLVKRTGEKVFLECVQDMDHENMFWYRQDPGLGLRLIYFSYDVKMKEKGDIPEGYSVSREKKERFSLILESASTNQTSMYLCASRKQGASGNTIYFGEGSWLTVV.

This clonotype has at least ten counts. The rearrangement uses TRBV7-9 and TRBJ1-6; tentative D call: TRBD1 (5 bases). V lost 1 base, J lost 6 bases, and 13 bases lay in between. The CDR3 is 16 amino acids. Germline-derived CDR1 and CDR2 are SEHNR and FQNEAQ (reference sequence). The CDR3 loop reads CASSLDLGQVNSPLHF. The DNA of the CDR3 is TGTGCCAGCAGCTTAGATTTGGGGCAGGTTAATTCACCCCTCCACTTT.

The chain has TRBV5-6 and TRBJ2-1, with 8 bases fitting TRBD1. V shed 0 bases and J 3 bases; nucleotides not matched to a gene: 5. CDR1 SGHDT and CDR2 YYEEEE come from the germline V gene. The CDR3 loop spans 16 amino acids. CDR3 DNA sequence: TGTGCCAGCAGCTTGGCGGGGACAGGAAACTACAATGAGCAGTTCTTC. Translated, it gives CASSLAGTGNYNEQFF. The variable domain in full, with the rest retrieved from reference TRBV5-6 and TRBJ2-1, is DAGVTQSPTHLIKTRGQQVTLRCSPKSGHDTVSWYQQALGQGPQFIFQYYEEEERQRGNFPDRFSGHQFPNYSSELNVNALLLGDSALYLCASSLAGTGNYNEQFFGPGTRLTVL.

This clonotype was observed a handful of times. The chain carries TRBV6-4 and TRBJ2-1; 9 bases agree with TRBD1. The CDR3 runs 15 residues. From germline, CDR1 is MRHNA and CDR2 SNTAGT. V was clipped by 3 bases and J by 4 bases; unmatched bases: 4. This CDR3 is CASSDTTGGYNEQFF. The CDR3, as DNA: TGTGCCAGCAGTGATACGACAGGGGGGTACAATGAGCAGTTCTTC.

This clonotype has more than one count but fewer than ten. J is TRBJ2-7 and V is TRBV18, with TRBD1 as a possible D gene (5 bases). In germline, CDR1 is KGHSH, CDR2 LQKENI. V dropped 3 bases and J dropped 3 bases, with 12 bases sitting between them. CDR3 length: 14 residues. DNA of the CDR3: TGTGCCAGCTCACCCCGGGCAGGGTACTACGAGCAGTACTTC. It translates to CASSPRAGYYEQYF.

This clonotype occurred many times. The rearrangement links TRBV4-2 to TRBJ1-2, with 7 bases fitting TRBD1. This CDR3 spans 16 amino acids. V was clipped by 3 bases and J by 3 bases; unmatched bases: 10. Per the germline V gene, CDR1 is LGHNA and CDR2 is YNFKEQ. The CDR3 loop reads CASSHLDRDIDYGYTF. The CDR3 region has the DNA TGTGCCAGCAGCCACCTCGACAGGGACATCGACTATGGCTACACCTTC.

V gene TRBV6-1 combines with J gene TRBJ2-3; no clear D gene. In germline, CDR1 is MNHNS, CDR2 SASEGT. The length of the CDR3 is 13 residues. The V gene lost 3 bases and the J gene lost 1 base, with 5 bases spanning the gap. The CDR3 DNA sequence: TGTGCCAGCAGTGACACCCGCACAGATACGCAGTATTTT. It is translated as CASSDTRTDTQYF.

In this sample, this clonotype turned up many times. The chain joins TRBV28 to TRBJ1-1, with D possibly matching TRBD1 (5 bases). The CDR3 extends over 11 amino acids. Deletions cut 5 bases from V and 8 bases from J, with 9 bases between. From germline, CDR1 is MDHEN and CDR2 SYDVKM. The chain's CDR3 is CASSPNREAFF. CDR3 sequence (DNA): TGTGCCAGCAGTCCGAACAGGGAAGCTTTCTTT.

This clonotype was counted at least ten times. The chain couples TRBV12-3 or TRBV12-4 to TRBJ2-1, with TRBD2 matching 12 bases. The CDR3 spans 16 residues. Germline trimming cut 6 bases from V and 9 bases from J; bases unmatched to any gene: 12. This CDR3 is CASRAGTSGPLAEQFF. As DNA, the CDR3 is TGTGCCAGCAGAGCAGGGACTAGCGGGCCCCTGGCTGAGCAGTTCTTC.

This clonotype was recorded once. DNA for the CDR3: TGTGCCAGCTCAACTCCGGGACTAGCGTCGACCGGGGAGCTGTTTTTT. As protein: CASSTPGLASTGELFF. The chain couples TRBV18 to TRBJ2-2, with 10 bases aligning to TRBD2. Germline assignment: CDR1 KGHSH and CDR2 LQKENI. The length of the CDR3 is 16 residues. The trim removed 5 bases at V and 5 bases at J, leaving 8 bases unmatched.

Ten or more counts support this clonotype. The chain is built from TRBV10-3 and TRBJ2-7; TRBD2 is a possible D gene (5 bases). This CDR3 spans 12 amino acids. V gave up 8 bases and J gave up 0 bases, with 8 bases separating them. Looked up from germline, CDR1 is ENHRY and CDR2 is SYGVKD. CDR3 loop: CAISGSSYEQYF. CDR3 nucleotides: TGTGCCATCTCGGGAAGCTCCTACGAGCAGTACTTC.

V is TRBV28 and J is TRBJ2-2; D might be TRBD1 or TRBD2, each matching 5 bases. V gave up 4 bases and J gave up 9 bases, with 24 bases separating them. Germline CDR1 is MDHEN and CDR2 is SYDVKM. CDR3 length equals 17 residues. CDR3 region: CASSWNPGQGVSRELFF. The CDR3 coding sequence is TGTGCCAGCAGTTGGAATCCGGGGCAGGGAGTTTCTAGGGAGCTGTTTTTT.

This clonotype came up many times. The CDR3 nucleotides are TGTGCCAGCAGACAACACGACAGCAAGAATGAAAAACTGTTTTTT. It yields the protein CASRQHDSKNEKLFF. The V call is TRBV7-6, the J call TRBJ1-4; D is perhaps TRBD1 (5 bases). The CDR3 spans 15 residues. Germline lookup yields CDR1 SGHVS and CDR2 FNYEAQ. V lost 6 bases and J 5 bases, leaving 16 bases between the germline ends.

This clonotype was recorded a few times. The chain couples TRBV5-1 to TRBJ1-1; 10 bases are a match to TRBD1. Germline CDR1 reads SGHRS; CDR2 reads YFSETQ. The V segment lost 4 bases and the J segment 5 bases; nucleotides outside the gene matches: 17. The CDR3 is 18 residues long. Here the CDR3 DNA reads TGCGCCAGCAGCATCGACAGGGGGCTTTACTTCGGGTGGACTGAAGCTTTCTTT. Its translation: CASSIDRGLYFGWTEAFF.

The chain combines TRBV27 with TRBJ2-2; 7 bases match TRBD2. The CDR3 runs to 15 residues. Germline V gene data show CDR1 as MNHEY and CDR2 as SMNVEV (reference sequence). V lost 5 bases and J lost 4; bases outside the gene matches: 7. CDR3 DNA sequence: TGTGCCAGCAGTCCCGCGGGGAGGGTCACCGGGGAGCTGTTTTTT. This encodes CASSPAGRVTGELFF.

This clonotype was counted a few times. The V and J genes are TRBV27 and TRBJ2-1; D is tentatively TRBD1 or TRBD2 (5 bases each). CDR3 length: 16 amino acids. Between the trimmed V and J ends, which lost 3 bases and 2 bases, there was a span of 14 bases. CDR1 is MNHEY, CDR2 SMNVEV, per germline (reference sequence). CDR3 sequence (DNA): TGTGCCAGCAGTTTGGCTGGGGGAGCCCCCTACAATGAGCAGTTCTTC. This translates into CASSLAGGAPYNEQFF.

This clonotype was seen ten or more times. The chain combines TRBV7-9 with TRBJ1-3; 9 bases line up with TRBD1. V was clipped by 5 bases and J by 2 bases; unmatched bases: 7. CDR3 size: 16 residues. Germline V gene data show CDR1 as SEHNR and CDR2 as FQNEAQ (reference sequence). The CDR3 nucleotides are TGTGCCAGCAGCCTTACAGGGGGCAGTACTGGAAACACCATATATTTT. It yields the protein CASSLTGGSTGNTIYF.

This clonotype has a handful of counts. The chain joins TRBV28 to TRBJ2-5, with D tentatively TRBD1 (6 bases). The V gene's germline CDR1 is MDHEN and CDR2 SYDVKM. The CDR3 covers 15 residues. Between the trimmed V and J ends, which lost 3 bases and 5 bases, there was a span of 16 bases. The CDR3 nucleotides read TGTGCCAGCAGTTTTCGGGGCAGGGGAATCGAGACCCAGTACTTC. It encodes CASSFRGRGIETQYF.

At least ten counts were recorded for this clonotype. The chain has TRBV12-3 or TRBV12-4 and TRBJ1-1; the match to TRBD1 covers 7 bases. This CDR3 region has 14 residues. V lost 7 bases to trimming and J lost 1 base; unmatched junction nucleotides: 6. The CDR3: CASTPRTGNTEAFF. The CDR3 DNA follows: TGTGCCAGCACTCCCCGGACAGGGAACACTGAAGCTTTCTTT.